A selection of T cell receptor beta chains follows, all from one sample in a study of T cell responses to AZD1222 COVID-19 vaccine. Using immunoSEQ multiplex PCR, the repertoire was profiled, and TCRdb retains in-frame clones only, with some absent. The data hold over 95,000 clones, with roughly nine tenths observed a single time. The sequencing here drew on peripheral blood, taken on day 0 of AZD1222 vaccination. Every receptor here comes from an adult in good health. Both conserved end residues are part of each CDR3. Each record gives: clone size, V gene, D gene, J gene, CDR3 protein, CDR3 DNA. A D gene is named only where the DNA matches it firmly. Not every row has a clone size; where given, it reads once, few, many or a size class.

.,TRBV6-5,.,TRBJ2-5,CASSYSGSGEKTQYF,TGTGCCAGCAGTTACTCGGGGTCGGGGGAAAAGACCCAGTACTTC
.,TRBV5-4,TRBD1,TRBJ2-5,CASSGRTGAGETQYF,TGTGCCAGCAGCGGACGGACAGGGGCGGGAGAGACCCAGTACTTC
.,TRBV19,.,TRBJ1-1,CATPREAFF,TGTGCCACCCCTCGCGAAGCTTTCTTT
.,TRBV2,TRBD1,TRBJ2-3,CASSKQGAQRADTQYF,TGTGCCAGCAGTAAGCAGGGGGCTCAGAGAGCAGATACGCAGTATTTT
.,TRBV9,.,TRBJ1-5,CASSVEGVNQPQHF,TGTGCCAGCAGCGTAGAAGGGGTTAATCAGCCCCAGCATTTT
.,TRBV2,.,TRBJ1-4,CASREGRMFATNEKLFF,TGTGCCAGCAGGGAGGGACGGATGTTTGCAACTAATGAAAAACTGTTTTTT
.,TRBV9,.,TRBJ2-7,CASSVRDEAYEQYF,TGTGCCAGCAGCGTCCGGGACGAAGCCTACGAGCAGTACTTC
.,TRBV13,TRBD2,TRBJ2-1,CASSLSTSGYNEQFF,TGTGCCAGCAGCTTATCAACTAGCGGCTACAATGAGCAGTTCTTC
.,TRBV6-2/TRBV6-3,.,TRBJ2-2,CASSPRPGDRHTGELFF,TGTGCCAGCAGCCCAAGACCGGGAGACAGACACACCGGGGAGCTGTTTTTT
.,TRBV30,TRBD1,TRBJ1-3,CAWSYDRGPGNTIYF,TGTGCCTGGAGCTACGACAGGGGTCCCGGAAACACCATATATTTT
.,TRBV4-3,TRBD1,TRBJ1-6,CASSRDRDVLPNSPLHF,TGCGCCAGCAGCCGTGACAGGGACGTACTCCCGAATTCACCCCTCCACTTT
.,TRBV5-6,TRBD2,TRBJ2-7,CASSLWSGGAYEQYF,TGTGCCAGCAGCTTGTGGAGCGGGGGGGCCTACGAGCAGTACTTC
.,TRBV21-1,.,TRBJ1-2,CASSIPGCYGYTF,TGTGCCAGCAGCATCCCAGGATGCTATGGCTACACCTTC
.,TRBV5-4,.,TRBJ1-1,CASTLGGGRTEAFF,TGTGCCAGCACCTTGGGAGGGGGGCGGACTGAAGCTTTCTTT
.,TRBV4-3,.,TRBJ1-1,CASSQGYLNTEAFF,TGCGCCAGCAGCCAAGGATACCTGAACACTGAAGCTTTCTTT
.,TRBV9,TRBD2,TRBJ2-3,CASSVGAGGRTDTQYF,TGTGCCAGCAGCGTAGGCGCGGGGGGCCGCACAGATACGCAGTATTTT
.,TRBV27,.,TRBJ2-2,CASSFRAGELFF,TGTGCCAGCAGTTTTCGAGCCGGGGAGCTGTTTTTT
.,TRBV10-1,TRBD1,TRBJ1-5,CASDKGQKLDQPQHF,TGCGCCAGCGACAAGGGACAGAAATTAGATCAGCCCCAGCATTTT
.,TRBV7-2,.,TRBJ1-6,CASSPRGPNSPLHF,TGTGCCAGCAGCCCACGGGGGCCCAATTCACCCCTCCACTTT
once,TRBV6-5,.,TRBJ1-1,CASSYSGGTEAFF,TGTGCCAGCAGTTACTCGGGGGGGACTGAAGCTTTCTTT
.,TRBV6-6,TRBD2,TRBJ2-3,CASRSIAGVPDTQYF,TGTGCCAGCAGGTCTATAGCGGGAGTCCCAGATACGCAGTATTTT
.,TRBV11-3,.,TRBJ1-1,CASSQRGTEAFF,TGTGCCAGCAGCCAGCGGGGCACTGAAGCTTTCTTT
.,TRBV6-5,.,TRBJ2-2,CASSQLGIYTGELFF,TGTGCCAGCAGTCAACTAGGAATCTACACCGGGGAGCTGTTTTTT
.,TRBV6-5,TRBD1,TRBJ1-2,CASSNTGGDYGYTF,TGTGCCAGCAGTAATACAGGGGGTGACTATGGCTACACCTTC
.,TRBV24-1,.,TRBJ2-3,CATSDRGPNTDTQYF,TGTGCCACCAGTGATCGAGGGCCCAACACAGATACGCAGTATTTT
.,TRBV7-8,TRBD1,TRBJ2-1,CASSTRRGQGRYNEQFF,TGTGCCAGCAGCACGCGGCGGGGACAGGGAAGGTATAATGAGCAGTTCTTC
.,TRBV7-9,TRBD1,TRBJ2-2,CASSPRQGLNTGELFF,TGTGCCAGCAGCCCGCGACAGGGGCTAAACACCGGGGAGCTGTTTTTT
.,TRBV29-1,TRBD1,TRBJ2-3,CSVAEKMTGVTDTQYF,TGCAGCGTTGCGGAGAAAATGACAGGGGTCACAGATACGCAGTATTTT
few,TRBV12-3/TRBV12-4,.,TRBJ2-3,CASSLAGTETQYF,TGTGCCAGCAGTTTAGCCGGGACGGAAACGCAGTATTTT
.,TRBV7-2,TRBD1,TRBJ2-1,CASSPDRGIVEQFF,TGTGCCAGCAGCCCGGACAGGGGGATCGTTGAGCAGTTCTTC
.,TRBV27,TRBD1,TRBJ1-1,CASSLIGGPEAFF,TGTGCCAGCAGTTTAATAGGGGGCCCTGAAGCTTTCTTT
.,TRBV19,.,TRBJ2-1,CASGGPTNYNEQFF,TGTGCCAGCGGGGGCCCGACAAACTACAATGAGCAGTTCTTC
.,TRBV7-2,.,TRBJ2-3,CASSPGDLGADTQYF,TGTGCCAGCAGCCCCGGGGACCTCGGGGCAGATACGCAGTATTTT
.,TRBV30,.,TRBJ1-6,CAWSRQVMGSPLHF,TGTGCCTGGAGTAGACAGGTTATGGGCTCACCCCTCCACTTT
once,TRBV2,.,TRBJ2-1,CASSATGLLNEQFF,TGTGCCAGCAGTGCTACAGGCCTTCTCAATGAGCAGTTCTTC
.,TRBV29-1,TRBD1,TRBJ1-1,CSVHRGREAEAFF,TGCAGCGTCCACAGGGGGCGGGAGGCTGAAGCTTTCTTT
.,TRBV19,.,TRBJ1-3,CASTPTGNSGNTIYF,TGTGCCAGTACCCCGACAGGCAACTCTGGAAACACCATATATTTT
.,TRBV7-2,.,TRBJ1-5,CASSLALGGSQPQHF,TGTGCCAGCAGCTTAGCGCTCGGGGGCAGTCAGCCCCAGCATTTT
few,TRBV30,.,TRBJ2-5,CAWSVNVENPQETQYF,TGTGCCTGGAGTGTTAATGTTGAGAACCCTCAAGAGACCCAGTACTTC
once,TRBV7-9,.,TRBJ2-3,CASSGRYPDTQYF,TGTGCCAGCAGCGGGAGGTATCCGGATACGCAGTATTTT
few,TRBV9,TRBD2,TRBJ2-3,CASSVFLAGGTDTQYF,TGTGCCAGCAGCGTATTTCTAGCGGGGGGCACAGATACGCAGTATTTT
.,TRBV6-4,.,TRBJ2-1,CASSDTDGSYNEQFF,TGTGCCAGCAGTGACACCGACGGCTCCTACAATGAGCAGTTCTTC
.,TRBV10-3,.,TRBJ1-4,CAISEGRGDEKLFF,TGTGCCATCAGTGAGGGCCGGGGAGATGAAAAACTGTTTTTT
.,TRBV19,TRBD1,TRBJ1-4,CASSIYRGEKLFF,TGTGCCAGTAGTATATACAGGGGTGAAAAACTGTTTTTT
.,TRBV3-1/TRBV3-2,.,TRBJ2-2,CASSPKRPRDTGELFF,TGTGCCAGCAGCCCTAAGAGGCCTCGAGACACCGGGGAGCTGTTTTTT
.,TRBV5-4,TRBD2,TRBJ2-1,CASSDTGTSWNEQFF,TGTGCCAGCAGTGACACCGGGACTAGCTGGAATGAGCAGTTCTTC
.,TRBV24-1,.,TRBJ1-5,CATSDLGYSPQHF,TGTGCCACCAGTGATTTAGGTTACTCGCCCCAGCATTTT
.,TRBV6-5,.,TRBJ1-2,CASSYLGIGYGYTF,TGTGCCAGCAGTTACTTAGGGATCGGCTATGGCTACACCTTC
once,TRBV7-2,.,TRBJ1-2,CASSLDRWDYYGYTF,TGTGCCAGCAGCTTAGATCGGTGGGATTACTATGGCTACACCTTC
.,TRBV19,.,TRBJ1-2,CASRRGGVGGDYGYTF,TGTGCCAGTCGGCGCGGAGGGGTTGGGGGCGACTATGGCTACACCTTC
.,TRBV19,TRBD1,TRBJ2-1,CASRRLRDRGLNEQFF,TGTGCCAGTAGGCGCCTCCGGGACAGGGGGCTCAATGAGCAGTTCTTC
.,TRBV24-1,.,TRBJ1-1,CATSDFCDRRLGEAFF,TGTGCCACCAGTGATTTTTGCGACAGGCGCTTGGGGGAAGCTTTCTTT
.,TRBV2,.,TRBJ1-1,CASGADNTEAFF,TGTGCCAGCGGGGCGGATAACACTGAAGCTTTCTTT
.,TRBV30,.,TRBJ1-5,CAWSGPNQPQHF,TGTGCCTGGAGCGGGCCGAATCAGCCCCAGCATTTT
.,TRBV7-3,.,TRBJ2-3,CASSARTSTDTQYF,TGTGCCAGCAGCGCCAGGACTAGCACAGATACGCAGTATTTT
.,TRBV4-3,TRBD1,TRBJ1-2,CASSQRTGDVSGYTF,TGCGCCAGCAGCCAACGAACAGGGGATGTCTCTGGCTACACCTTC
.,TRBV9,.,TRBJ1-3,CASSTRAIAGNTIYF,TGTGCCAGCAGCACCCGGGCCATTGCTGGAAACACCATATATTTT